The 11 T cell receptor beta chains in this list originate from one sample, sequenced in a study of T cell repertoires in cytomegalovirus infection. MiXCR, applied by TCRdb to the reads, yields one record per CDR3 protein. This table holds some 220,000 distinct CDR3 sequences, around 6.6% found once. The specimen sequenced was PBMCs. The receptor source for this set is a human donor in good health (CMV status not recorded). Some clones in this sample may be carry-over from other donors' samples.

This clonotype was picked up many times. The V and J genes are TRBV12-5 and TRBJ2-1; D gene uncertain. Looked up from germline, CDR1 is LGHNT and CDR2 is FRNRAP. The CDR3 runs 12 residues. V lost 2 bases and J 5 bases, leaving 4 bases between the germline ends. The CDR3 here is CASGLPNNEQFF. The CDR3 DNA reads TGTGCTAGTGGTTTGCCGAACAATGAGCAGTTCTTC.

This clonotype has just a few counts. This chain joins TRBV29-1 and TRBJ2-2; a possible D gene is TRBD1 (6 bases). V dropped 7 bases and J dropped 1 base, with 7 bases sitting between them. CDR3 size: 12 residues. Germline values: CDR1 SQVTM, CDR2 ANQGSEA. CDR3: CSAGQNTGELFF. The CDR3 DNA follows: TGCAGCGCGGGACAGAACACCGGGGAGCTGTTTTTT.

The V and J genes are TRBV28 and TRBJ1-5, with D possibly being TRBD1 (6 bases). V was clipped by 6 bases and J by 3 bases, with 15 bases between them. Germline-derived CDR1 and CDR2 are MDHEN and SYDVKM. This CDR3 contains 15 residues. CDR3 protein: CASSPHRGSNQPQHF. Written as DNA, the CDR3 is TGTGCCAGCAGCCCCCATAGGGGGTCCAATCAGCCCCAGCATTTT. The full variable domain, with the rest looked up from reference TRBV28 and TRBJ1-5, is DVKVTQSSRYLVKRTGEKVFLECVQDMDHENMFWYRQDPGLGLRLIYFSYDVKMKEKGDIPEGYSVSREKKERFSLILESASTNQTSMYLCASSPHRGSNQPQHFGDGTRLSIL.

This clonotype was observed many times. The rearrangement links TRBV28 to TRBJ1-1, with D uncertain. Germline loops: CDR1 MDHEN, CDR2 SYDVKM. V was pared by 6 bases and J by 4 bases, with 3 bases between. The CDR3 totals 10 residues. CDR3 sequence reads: CASRSTEAFF. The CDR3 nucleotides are TGTGCCAGCAGAAGCACTGAAGCTTTCTTT. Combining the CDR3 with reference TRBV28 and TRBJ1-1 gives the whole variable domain DVKVTQSSRYLVKRTGEKVFLECVQDMDHENMFWYRQDPGLGLRLIYFSYDVKMKEKGDIPEGYSVSREKKERFSLILESASTNQTSMYLCASRSTEAFFGQGTRLTVV.

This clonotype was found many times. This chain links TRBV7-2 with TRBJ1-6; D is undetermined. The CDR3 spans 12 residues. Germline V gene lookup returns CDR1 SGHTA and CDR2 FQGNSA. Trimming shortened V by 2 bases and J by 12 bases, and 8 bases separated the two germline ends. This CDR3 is CASSLRVGPLHF. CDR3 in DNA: TGTGCCAGCAGCTTAAGGGTGGGACCCCTCCACTTT.

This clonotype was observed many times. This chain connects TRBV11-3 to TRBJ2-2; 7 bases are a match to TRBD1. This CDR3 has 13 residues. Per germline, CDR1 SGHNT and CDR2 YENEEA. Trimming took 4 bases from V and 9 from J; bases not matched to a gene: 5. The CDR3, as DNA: TGTGCCAGCAGCTGGGGACAGTCCCGGGAGCTGTTTTTT. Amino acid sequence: CASSWGQSRELFF.

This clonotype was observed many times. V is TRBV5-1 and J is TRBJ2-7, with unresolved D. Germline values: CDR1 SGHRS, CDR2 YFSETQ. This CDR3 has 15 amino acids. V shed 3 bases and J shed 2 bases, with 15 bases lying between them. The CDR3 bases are TGCGCCAGCAGCTCAGAATATCAGGTTACCTACGAGCAGTACTTC. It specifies CASSSEYQVTYEQYF.

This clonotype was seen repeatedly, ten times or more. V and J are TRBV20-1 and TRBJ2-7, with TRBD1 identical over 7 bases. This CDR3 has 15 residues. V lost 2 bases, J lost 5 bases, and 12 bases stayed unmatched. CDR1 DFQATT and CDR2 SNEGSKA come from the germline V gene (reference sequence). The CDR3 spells CSARSPGTGDNEQYF. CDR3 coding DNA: TGCAGTGCTAGATCACCTGGAACAGGGGACAACGAGCAGTACTTC.

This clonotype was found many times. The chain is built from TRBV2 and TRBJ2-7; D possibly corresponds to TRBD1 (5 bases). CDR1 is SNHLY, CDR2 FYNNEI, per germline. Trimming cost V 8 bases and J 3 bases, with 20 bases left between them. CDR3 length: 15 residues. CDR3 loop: CASRPSEDSLYEQYF. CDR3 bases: TGTGCCAGCCGCCCCTCCGAAGACAGCCTCTACGAGCAGTACTTC. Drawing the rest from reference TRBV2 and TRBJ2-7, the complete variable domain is EPEVTQTPSHQVTQMGQEVILRCVPISNHLYFYWYRQILGQKVEFLVSFYNNEISEKSEIFDDQFSVERPDGSNFTLKIRSTKLEDSAMYFCASRPSEDSLYEQYFGPGTRLTVT.

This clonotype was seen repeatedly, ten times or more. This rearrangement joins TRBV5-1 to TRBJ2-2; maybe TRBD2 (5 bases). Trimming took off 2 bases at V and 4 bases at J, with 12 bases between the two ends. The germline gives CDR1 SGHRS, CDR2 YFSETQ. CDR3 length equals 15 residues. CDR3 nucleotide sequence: TGCGCCAGCAGCTTTCGGCCTGGGAGCACCGGGGAGCTGTTTTTT. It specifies CASSFRPGSTGELFF.

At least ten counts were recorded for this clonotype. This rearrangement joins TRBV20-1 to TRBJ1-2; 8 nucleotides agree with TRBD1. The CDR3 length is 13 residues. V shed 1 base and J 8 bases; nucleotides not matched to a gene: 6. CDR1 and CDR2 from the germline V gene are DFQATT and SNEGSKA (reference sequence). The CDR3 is CSARARGLKGYTF. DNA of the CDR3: TGCAGTGCTAGAGCCAGGGGGCTAAAGGGCTACACCTTC.